The T cell receptor (beta chain) under discussion was sequenced for a study of cytomegalovirus exposure and HLA in healthy donors. Both 60 Vbeta primers and 13 Jbeta primers went into the PCR. Data came from immunoSEQ multiplex PCR; TCRdb stores just in-frame clones and leaves some out. The profile shows around 120,000 clones, around 78% of them singletons. Though nominally healthy at sampling, donors likely had unrecorded immune exposures. CDR3 length: 13 amino acids. CDR1 and CDR2 from the germline V gene are SNHLY and FYNNEI. With V trimmed by 6 bases and J by 5 bases, 4 bases remained unmatched. The receptor comes from a woman between 35 and 50 years old in good health and CMV-seronegative. This sequence joins TRBV2 and TRBJ1-1, with 9 bases aligning to TRBD1. Sequenced: PBMCs. CDR3 DNA: TGTGCCAGCAGAGCCGACAGGGGGACTGAAGCTTTCTTT. The encoded protein is CASRADRGTEAFF. Based on the CDR3 plus reference TRBV2 and TRBJ1-1, the full variable domain is EPEVTQTPSHQVTQMGQEVILRCVPISNHLYFYWYRQILGQKVEFLVSFYNNEISEKSEIFDDQFSVERPDGSNFTLKIRSTKLEDSAMYFCASRADRGTEAFFGQGTRLTVV.